The T cell receptor beta chain described here comes from a study of identical twins. In TCRdb, the 5' RACE reads were re-called with MiXCR into one record per CDR3 protein. This sample has about 530,000 distinct CDR3 sequences, with 13% to 15% found just once. Findings and caveats of the study: Within beta out-of-frame sequences, the excess sharing observed between twins was weaker.

The sample holds many counts of this clonotype. Its target is not known. These records were also assigned to another study, of yellow fever vaccine responses in identical twins.

Sequenced: CD4+ T cells sorted from blood. The TCR originated in a woman aged 18-29 years in good health.

CDR3 residues: CSVEGQGIYEQYF. The CDR3 nucleotides are TGCAGCGTTGAAGGACAGGGCATCTACGAGCAGTACTTC. V usage is TRBV29-1 and J usage is TRBJ2-7, with 7 bases matching TRBD1. V lost 1 base to trimming and J lost 3 bases; unmatched junction nucleotides: 3. Germline V gene sequence: CDR1 SQVTM, CDR2 ANQGSEA. There are 13 residues in the CDR3.